These T cell receptor beta chains were read from a single sample in a study of cytomegalovirus exposure and HLA in healthy donors. TCRdb keeps only in-frame clones here, not all; method: immunoSEQ multiplex PCR. The sample shows 85,000 to 120,000 clones, around 75% of them seen only once. Sequencing was done on a sample of PBMCs. These receptors were obtained from a male donor in good health and CMV-seropositive. CDR3s include the opening cysteine and the closing phenylalanine or tryptophan. D genes are given only for firm matches. Rows give clone size only sometimes, using once, few, many, or a class for an expanded clone.

TRBV11-2	NA	TRBJ2-3	TRBD2	TGTGCCAGCAGCTTGGGGACTAGCCGAGGCACAGATACGCAGTATTTT	CASSLGTSRGTDTQYF
TRBV28	NA	TRBJ1-5	NA	TGTGCCAGCAGTTTCACCCGGGGGCAGCCCCAGCATTTT	CASSFTRGQPQHF
TRBV7-2	NA	TRBJ1-4	NA	TGTGCCAGCAGGACCCAGGAGGAGGGCGAAAAACTGTTTTTT	CASRTQEEGEKLFF
TRBV13	NA	TRBJ2-3	NA	TGTGCCAGCAGCTTCCTTTCTAGCGTCACAGATACGCAGTATTTT	CASSFLSSVTDTQYF
TRBV4-3	NA	TRBJ2-6	NA	TGCGCCAGCAGCTTCCCCCCGGGGAGCGGGGCCAACGTCCTGACTTTC	CASSFPPGSGANVLTF
TRBV10-3	NA	TRBJ1-4	TRBD1	TGTGCCATCAGCCTGACAGGGACTAATGAAAAACTGTTTTTT	CAISLTGTNEKLFF
TRBV20-1	NA	TRBJ2-7	NA	TGCAGTGTAGAGAGGCGGCAGCAGTACTTC	CSVERRQQYF
TRBV6-1	NA	TRBJ1-2	TRBD1	TGTGCCAGCAGTGAAGCCGGGACAGGGTATGGCTACACCTTC	CASSEAGTGYGYTF
TRBV28	few	TRBJ2-1	TRBD2	TGTGCCAGCAGAACCCCTCTAGCGGGAGGTTACAATGAGCAGTTCTTC	CASRTPLAGGYNEQFF
TRBV9	NA	TRBJ2-1	TRBD2	TGTGCCAGCAGCCCCGAGACTAGCGGGATTGGTGAGCAGTTCTTC	CASSPETSGIGEQFF
TRBV7-6	NA	TRBJ2-5	TRBD2	TGTGCCAGCAGCTGGGGACATAGCGGGAGGGCCGCGGAGACCCAGTACTTC	CASSWGHSGRAAETQYF
TRBV4-3	few	TRBJ1-1	NA	TGCGCCAGCAGCCAAGACGCGGTGACGCCGAACACTGAAGCTTTCTTT	CASSQDAVTPNTEAFF
TRBV11-2	once	TRBJ2-3	NA	TGTGCCAGCAGCTCCACCGCTGGAGCCACCACAGATACGCAGTATTTT	CASSSTAGATTDTQYF
TRBV14	NA	TRBJ2-5	NA	TGTGCCAGCAGCCGTCTGGCCCCCCAAGAGACCCAGTACTTC	CASSRLAPQETQYF
TRBV10-3	NA	TRBJ1-6	NA	TGTGCCTCCGGGGGGCCTTTAGCCTCCTATAATTCACCCCTCCACTTT	CASGGPLASYNSPLHF
TRBV6-5	NA	TRBJ1-1	NA	TGTGCCAGCAGTTACTCATCGGACACACTGAACACTGAAGCTTTCTTT	CASSYSSDTLNTEAFF
TRBV19	NA	TRBJ2-5	TRBD2	TGTGCCAGTAGTGGGGTAGGAGCGGGGGAGACCCAGTACTTC	CASSGVGAGETQYF
TRBV14	NA	TRBJ1-2	NA	TGTGCCAGCAGCCCCAACAGGAACTATGGCTACACCTTC	CASSPNRNYGYTF
TRBV5-1	NA	TRBJ2-2	NA	TGCGCCAGCAGCTTGGGGGACAAGAACACCGGGGAGCTGTTTTTT	CASSLGDKNTGELFF
TRBV25-1	NA	TRBJ1-2	TRBD1	TGTGCCAGCAGTGAACACCCAGGGGGCTGGAATGGCTACCCCTTC	CASSEHPGGWNGYPF
TRBV14	NA	TRBJ1-1	TRBD1	TGTGCCAGCAGCCAGGACAGGGCCACTGAAGCTTTCTTT	CASSQDRATEAFF
TRBV4-3	NA	TRBJ1-3	NA	TGCGCCAGCAGCCATGACACTGGAAACACCATATATTTT	CASSHDTGNTIYF
TRBV19	NA	TRBJ1-5	NA	TGTGCCAGTAGTAGGCAGGATAGCAATCAGCCCCAGCATTTT	CASSRQDSNQPQHF
TRBV28	NA	TRBJ2-7	TRBD1	TGTGCCAGCAGTCCGCCACCGGGACAGGGATCCTACGAGCAGTACTTC	CASSPPPGQGSYEQYF
TRBV5-4	NA	TRBJ1-4	TRBD1	TGTGCCAGCAGCACAGGGGGCGCAACTAATGAAAAACTGTTTTTT	CASSTGGATNEKLFF
TRBV6-1	NA	TRBJ1-5	TRBD1	TGTGCCAGCAGTGAAGCGTCTTACGGGACAGGGACCCATAGCAATCAGCCCCAGCATTTT	CASSEASYGTGTHSNQPQHF
TRBV25-1	NA	TRBJ2-7	TRBD1	TGTGCCAGCAGGTTGACAGGGGGCGAGCAGTACTTC	CASRLTGGEQYF
TRBV28	NA	TRBJ2-3	NA	TGTGCCAGCAGTCCCCTGAGCACAGATACGCAGTATTTT	CASSPLSTDTQYF
TRBV30	NA	TRBJ2-2	NA	TGTGCCTGGAGCAGGGGCCCCGGGGAGCTGTTTTTT	CAWSRGPGELFF
TRBV4-1	few	TRBJ1-4	TRBD1	TGCGCCAGCAGCCCAGAGGGCGTCAGGGGGGAAAAACTGTTTTTT	CASSPEGVRGEKLFF
TRBV5-1	NA	TRBJ1-2	NA	TGCGCCAGCAGCTTTGAAGGGGGCTATGGCTACACCTTC	CASSFEGGYGYTF
TRBV5-1	NA	TRBJ2-2	NA	TGCGCCAGCAGCTTGGACGGGGGGCGCCGAACCGGGGAGCTGTTTTTT	CASSLDGGRRTGELFF
TRBV12-5	NA	TRBJ1-1	TRBD1	TGTGCTAGTGGTTTACCAGGGGGCGAAGCCCGGAGCACTGAAGCTTTCTTT	CASGLPGGEARSTEAFF
TRBV4-1	NA	TRBJ1-1	TRBD1	TGCGCCAGCAGTGACAGGGTCCCGGGTAACACTGAAGCTTTCTTT	CASSDRVPGNTEAFF
TRBV10-3	NA	TRBJ1-2	TRBD1	TGTGCCATCAGTGGGGGACAGAAAGCTAACTATGGCTACACCTTC	CAISGGQKANYGYTF
TRBV7-8	NA	TRBJ1-1	NA	TGTGCCAGCAGCTATGGCCCGAACACTGAAGCTTTCTTT	CASSYGPNTEAFF
TRBV19	NA	TRBJ2-5	NA	TGTGCCAGTAGTATAGCTACTCGACGGGGCCAAGAGACCCAGTACTTC	CASSIATRRGQETQYF
TRBV5-6	NA	TRBJ2-2	TRBD1	TGTGCCAGCAGCTTGGGGGGACAGGGGCGCACCGGGGAGCTGTTTTTT	CASSLGGQGRTGELFF
TRBV9	NA	TRBJ2-3	TRBD2	TGTGCCAGCAGCGTAGATCCGGGGGGGAGCACAGATACGCAGTATTTT	CASSVDPGGSTDTQYF
TRBV6-5	NA	TRBJ1-2	NA	TGTGCCAGCAGTTACCAGGATAGGGGCTATGGCTACACCTTC	CASSYQDRGYGYTF
TRBV19	few	TRBJ1-1	TRBD1	TGTGCCAGTCATCGGACAGGGGAAGCTTTCTTT	CASHRTGEAFF
TRBV15	NA	TRBJ2-1	TRBD1	TGTGCCACCAGCAGAGATAGGGGACAGTTATCCGATGAGCAGTTCTTC	CATSRDRGQLSDEQFF
TRBV7-3	NA	TRBJ2-5	TRBD2	TGTGCCAGCAGCTTAAAGGGGCCGGCGGGGGGGAACCAAGAGACCCAGTACTTC	CASSLKGPAGGNQETQYF
TRBV5-1	once	TRBJ1-5	TRBD1	TGCGCCAGCAGCTTGACAGGGGGATATAGCAATCAGCCCCAGCATTTT	CASSLTGGYSNQPQHF
TRBV7-2	NA	TRBJ1-1	NA	TGTGCCAGCAGCTTAAGGCAGGGTGGCTGGGAAGCTTTCTTT	CASSLRQGGWEAFF
TRBV7-2	NA	TRBJ1-6	NA	TGTGCCAGCAGCCTCGACGGAGGCCTCAATTCACCCCTCCACTTT	CASSLDGGLNSPLHF
TRBV7-2	NA	TRBJ2-7	TRBD2	TGTGCCAGCAGCTTAGCCGGACTAGCGGGCGGATACGAGCAGTACTTC	CASSLAGLAGGYEQYF
TRBV7-8	NA	TRBJ2-7	TRBD2	TGTGCCAGCAGCGTAACTAGCGGGGGGGCCAACGAGCAGTACTTC	CASSVTSGGANEQYF
TRBV19	NA	TRBJ2-2	NA	TGTGCCAGTAGTATTGAGGCCACCGGGGAGCTGTTTTTT	CASSIEATGELFF
TRBV27	NA	TRBJ2-7	NA	TGTGCCAGCAGTTTATCGGGACAAACCTACGAGCAGTACTTC	CASSLSGQTYEQYF
TRBV10-3	NA	TRBJ1-5	NA	TGTGCCATCAGTGAGTCGGCAGGCCCGGGGCAGCCCCAGCATTTT	CAISESAGPGQPQHF
TRBV7-3	once	TRBJ2-5	NA	TGTGCCAGCAGTAGAACGCCTCAGGGATACGAGACCCAGTACTTC	CASSRTPQGYETQYF
TRBV7-6	NA	TRBJ2-3	TRBD2	TGTGCCGGCAGCTTAGCGCCCTGGACTAGCGGATACACAGATACGCAGTATTTT	CAGSLAPWTSGYTDTQYF
TRBV7-9	NA	TRBJ2-3	TRBD2	TGTGCCAGTTTGGCGGGGGGGAGCACAGATACGCAGTATTTT	CASLAGGSTDTQYF
TRBV5-5	few	TRBJ1-4	NA	TGTGCCAGCAGCGTTCAGGGGATCGAAAAACTGTTTTTT	CASSVQGIEKLFF
TRBV30	NA	TRBJ2-1	TRBD2	TGTGCCTGGAGTAGACCCCCCGGGACTAGCGGTTACCATGAGCAGTTCTTC	CAWSRPPGTSGYHEQFF
TRBV6-5	NA	TRBJ2-7	TRBD1	TGTGCCAGCAGTTTCCTTGGGGGACAGGGATACGAGCAGTACTTC	CASSFLGGQGYEQYF
TRBV27	NA	TRBJ2-3	NA	TGTGCCAGCAGTTTTCGGGGGGCTACAGATACGCAGTATTTT	CASSFRGATDTQYF
TRBV14	NA	TRBJ2-7	NA	TGTGCCAGCAGCCAAGAGAGGGAGTACGAGCAGTACTTC	CASSQEREYEQYF
TRBV5-1	once	TRBJ1-4	NA	TGCGCCAGCAGTAAGGGCAGGGTAGATTTGAAGGAAAAACTGTTTTTT	CASSKGRVDLKEKLFF